The rows below give T cell receptor beta chains drawn from one sample of a study of T cell responses to AZD1222 COVID-19 vaccine. Sequencing used immunoSEQ multiplex PCR; TCRdb keeps in-frame clones, though not all of them. Found here are roughly 100,000 clones, about 89% of them singletons; the top ten hold around 3.5%. Sequenced material: peripheral blood, taken on day 0 of AZD1222 vaccination. Source of these receptors: an adult in good health. Each CDR3 is given with its conserved first and last residue. The order of the fields is V gene, clone size, D gene, J gene, CDR3 length, CDR3 DNA, CDR3 protein. A D gene is named only where the DNA matches it firmly. For some rows the clone size is stated as once, few or many, or as a class when expanded; others skip it.

v_call: TRBV4-1; clone_size: -; d_call: TRBD1; j_call: TRBJ1-2; cdr3_length: 16; cdr3_nt: TGCGCCAGCAGCCAACTCGGGACAGGGGAAAAGGATGGCTACACCTTC; cdr3_aa: CASSQLGTGEKDGYTF
v_call: TRBV14; clone_size: -; d_call: TRBD1; j_call: TRBJ2-7; cdr3_length: 15; cdr3_nt: TGTGCCAGCAGCCAAGAGGGACAGTTGTCCTACGAGCAGTACTTC; cdr3_aa: CASSQEGQLSYEQYF
v_call: TRBV5-1; clone_size: -; d_call: TRBD1; j_call: TRBJ2-7; cdr3_length: 15; cdr3_nt: TGCGCCAGCAGCTTGTTGGGACAGGACAACTACGAGCAGTACTTC; cdr3_aa: CASSLLGQDNYEQYF
v_call: TRBV19; clone_size: once; d_call: -; j_call: TRBJ2-1; cdr3_length: 13; cdr3_nt: TGTGCCAGTAGTATTAACGGGGGCCCCGAGCAGTTCTTC; cdr3_aa: CASSINGGPEQFF
v_call: TRBV5-6; clone_size: -; d_call: -; j_call: TRBJ1-2; cdr3_length: 14; cdr3_nt: TGTGCCAGCAGCTTACAGGTAGCTAACTATGGCTACACCTTC; cdr3_aa: CASSLQVANYGYTF
v_call: TRBV19; clone_size: -; d_call: -; j_call: TRBJ1-4; cdr3_length: 15; cdr3_nt: TGTGCCAGTAGTATCGGGACGATAACTAATGAAAAACTGTTTTTT; cdr3_aa: CASSIGTITNEKLFF
v_call: TRBV4-1; clone_size: -; d_call: -; j_call: TRBJ1-2; cdr3_length: 17; cdr3_nt: TGCGCCAGCAGCCAAGCGTCTTACGGCCGAGCGGCGGATGGCTACACCTTC; cdr3_aa: CASSQASYGRAADGYTF
v_call: TRBV20-1; clone_size: -; d_call: -; j_call: TRBJ1-2; cdr3_length: 11; cdr3_nt: TGCAGTGCTAGTGCTAACTATGGCTACACCTTC; cdr3_aa: CSASANYGYTF
v_call: TRBV2; clone_size: -; d_call: -; j_call: TRBJ1-5; cdr3_length: 16; cdr3_nt: TGTGCCAGCAGTGAAGCAAAGGGGTCAGGCAATCAGCCCCAGCATTTT; cdr3_aa: CASSEAKGSGNQPQHF
v_call: TRBV23-1; clone_size: -; d_call: TRBD1; j_call: TRBJ1-2; cdr3_length: 16; cdr3_nt: TGCGCCAGCAGTCAAACCCAACAGGGGGCGAGGAATGGCTACACCTTC; cdr3_aa: CASSQTQQGARNGYTF
v_call: TRBV5-1; clone_size: -; d_call: -; j_call: TRBJ1-1; cdr3_length: 15; cdr3_nt: TGCGCCAGCAGCTTTACAGGGCTCGGGGACACTGAAGCTTTCTTT; cdr3_aa: CASSFTGLGDTEAFF
v_call: TRBV9; clone_size: -; d_call: TRBD2; j_call: TRBJ2-2; cdr3_length: 16; cdr3_nt: TGTGCCAGCAGCGCCCCTAGCGGGATAAACACCGGGGAGCTGTTTTTT; cdr3_aa: CASSAPSGINTGELFF
v_call: TRBV7-3; clone_size: -; d_call: -; j_call: TRBJ2-2; cdr3_length: 14; cdr3_nt: TGTGCCAGCAGTTTAGGGTTGAACACCGGGGAGCTGTTTTTT; cdr3_aa: CASSLGLNTGELFF
v_call: TRBV9; clone_size: once; d_call: TRBD2; j_call: TRBJ2-7; cdr3_length: 14; cdr3_nt: TGTGCCAGCAGCGCCAGCGGGGGGCACTCCGAGCAGTACTTC; cdr3_aa: CASSASGGHSEQYF
v_call: TRBV15; clone_size: once; d_call: -; j_call: TRBJ1-2; cdr3_length: 13; cdr3_nt: TGTGCCACCAGACCGCTCCGGGGAAATGGCTACACCTTC; cdr3_aa: CATRPLRGNGYTF
v_call: TRBV6-4; clone_size: few; d_call: TRBD2; j_call: TRBJ2-3; cdr3_length: 16; cdr3_nt: TGTGCCAGCAGTGACTCGGCTAGCGGGCACACAGATACGCAGTATTTT; cdr3_aa: CASSDSASGHTDTQYF
v_call: TRBV19; clone_size: -; d_call: -; j_call: TRBJ1-4; cdr3_length: 13; cdr3_nt: TGTGCCAGTAATACAGGAAATCATGAAAAACTGTTTTTT; cdr3_aa: CASNTGNHEKLFF
v_call: TRBV18; clone_size: few; d_call: -; j_call: TRBJ1-2; cdr3_length: 13; cdr3_nt: TGTGCCAGCTCAGCCCAGGGTGTCGATGGCTACACCTTC; cdr3_aa: CASSAQGVDGYTF
v_call: TRBV30; clone_size: few; d_call: TRBD1; j_call: TRBJ1-6; cdr3_length: 15; cdr3_nt: TGTGCCTGGAGGGGACAGGCTTCCTATAATTCACCCCTCCACTTT; cdr3_aa: CAWRGQASYNSPLHF
v_call: TRBV6-5; clone_size: -; d_call: -; j_call: TRBJ1-4; cdr3_length: 15; cdr3_nt: TGTGCCACCGAAGGGGAAGGGGATACTAATGAAAAACTGTTTTTT; cdr3_aa: CATEGEGDTNEKLFF
v_call: TRBV9; clone_size: -; d_call: -; j_call: TRBJ2-2; cdr3_length: 13; cdr3_nt: TGTGCCAGCAGCGTCCTAGGGCCCGGGGAGCTGTTTTTT; cdr3_aa: CASSVLGPGELFF
v_call: TRBV5-4; clone_size: -; d_call: -; j_call: TRBJ1-1; cdr3_length: 13; cdr3_nt: TGTGCCAGCAGCGAAGGGGTGAACACTGAAGCTTTCTTT; cdr3_aa: CASSEGVNTEAFF
v_call: TRBV6-1; clone_size: -; d_call: -; j_call: TRBJ1-4; cdr3_length: 17; cdr3_nt: TGTGCCAGCAGTGATGGACAGACTTTTTCAACTAATGAAAAACTGTTTTTT; cdr3_aa: CASSDGQTFSTNEKLFF
v_call: TRBV14; clone_size: few; d_call: -; j_call: TRBJ1-2; cdr3_length: 14; cdr3_nt: TGTGCCAGCAGCCAAGACTCCGTTAACTATGGCTACACCTTC; cdr3_aa: CASSQDSVNYGYTF
v_call: TRBV30; clone_size: -; d_call: -; j_call: TRBJ1-3; cdr3_length: 14; cdr3_nt: TGTGCCTGGAGTGTACATCTAAGTGGAAACACCATATATTTT; cdr3_aa: CAWSVHLSGNTIYF
v_call: TRBV11-2; clone_size: once; d_call: -; j_call: TRBJ1-1; cdr3_length: 12; cdr3_nt: TGTGCCAGCAGCTTAGATCTAGGGTTAGCTTTCTTT; cdr3_aa: CASSLDLGLAFF
v_call: TRBV6-5; clone_size: -; d_call: -; j_call: TRBJ2-1; cdr3_length: 13; cdr3_nt: TGTGCCAGCACACTAGGAGGGGGAAATGAGCAGTTCTTC; cdr3_aa: CASTLGGGNEQFF
v_call: TRBV12-3/TRBV12-4; clone_size: -; d_call: -; j_call: TRBJ1-1; cdr3_length: 13; cdr3_nt: TGTGCCAGCAGCCGAGGGCCCTACACTGAAGCTTTCTTT; cdr3_aa: CASSRGPYTEAFF
v_call: TRBV5-6; clone_size: -; d_call: -; j_call: TRBJ1-2; cdr3_length: 17; cdr3_nt: TGTGCCAGCAGCGTCCCCCAAGACGGCAGGAGAAACTATGGCTACACCTTC; cdr3_aa: CASSVPQDGRRNYGYTF
v_call: TRBV2; clone_size: -; d_call: TRBD1; j_call: TRBJ2-7; cdr3_length: 13; cdr3_nt: TGTGCCAGCAGTGGGGACAGGGCCCACGAGCAGTACTTC; cdr3_aa: CASSGDRAHEQYF
v_call: TRBV24-1; clone_size: -; d_call: TRBD1; j_call: TRBJ1-5; cdr3_length: 16; cdr3_nt: TGTGCCACCAGTGACCTGGGACAGTCGAGCAATCAGCCCCAGCATTTT; cdr3_aa: CATSDLGQSSNQPQHF
v_call: TRBV19; clone_size: -; d_call: -; j_call: TRBJ2-6; cdr3_length: 15; cdr3_nt: TGTGCCAGTAGGAGACTGAGCTCTGGGGCCAACGTCCTGACTTTC; cdr3_aa: CASRRLSSGANVLTF
v_call: TRBV11-2; clone_size: -; d_call: -; j_call: TRBJ2-1; cdr3_length: 14; cdr3_nt: TGTGCCAGCAGCTACGGTTCGGCGGTCGATGAGCAGTTCTTC; cdr3_aa: CASSYGSAVDEQFF
v_call: TRBV2; clone_size: -; d_call: -; j_call: TRBJ1-5; cdr3_length: 13; cdr3_nt: TGTGCCAGCAGGGTCCGGGAGGGACAGCCCCAGCATTTT; cdr3_aa: CASRVREGQPQHF
v_call: TRBV7-2; clone_size: once; d_call: TRBD2; j_call: TRBJ2-7; cdr3_length: 15; cdr3_nt: TGTGCCAGCAGCGGAGCGGGGGTCATCTCCTACGAGCAGTACTTC; cdr3_aa: CASSGAGVISYEQYF
v_call: TRBV4-3; clone_size: -; d_call: TRBD1; j_call: TRBJ1-1; cdr3_length: 14; cdr3_nt: TGCGCCAGCAGCCAGACAGGGGCCTACACTGAAGCTTTCTTT; cdr3_aa: CASSQTGAYTEAFF
v_call: TRBV7-2; clone_size: -; d_call: -; j_call: TRBJ2-7; cdr3_length: 13; cdr3_nt: TGTGCCAGCAGCTTAGTCTATTTGATCGAGCAGTACTTC; cdr3_aa: CASSLVYLIEQYF
v_call: TRBV12-3/TRBV12-4; clone_size: -; d_call: -; j_call: TRBJ2-5; cdr3_length: 13; cdr3_nt: TGTGCCAGCAGTTTTAATATCGGCGAGACCCAGTACTTC; cdr3_aa: CASSFNIGETQYF
v_call: TRBV5-1; clone_size: -; d_call: TRBD1; j_call: TRBJ1-1; cdr3_length: 14; cdr3_nt: TGCGCCAGCAGCTTTGACAGGGGGGACACTGAAGCTTTCTTT; cdr3_aa: CASSFDRGDTEAFF
v_call: TRBV6-5; clone_size: few; d_call: TRBD1; j_call: TRBJ1-5; cdr3_length: 13; cdr3_nt: TGTGCCAGCCTCAGGGGGCTCGGTCAGCCCCAGCATTTT; cdr3_aa: CASLRGLGQPQHF
v_call: TRBV4-3; clone_size: -; d_call: -; j_call: TRBJ1-2; cdr3_length: 15; cdr3_nt: TGCGCCAGCAGCCAAGTTGGCCCCACCAGCTATGGCTACACCTTC; cdr3_aa: CASSQVGPTSYGYTF
v_call: TRBV12-3/TRBV12-4; clone_size: -; d_call: TRBD2; j_call: TRBJ2-1; cdr3_length: 13; cdr3_nt: TGTGCCAGCAGTAGAACCGGGACTAGGGGTAAGTTCTTC; cdr3_aa: CASSRTGTRGKFF
v_call: TRBV2; clone_size: -; d_call: -; j_call: TRBJ2-4; cdr3_length: 14; cdr3_nt: TGTGCCAGCAGTGAGTCACTAGTCGTAAACATTCAGTACTTC; cdr3_aa: CASSESLVVNIQYF